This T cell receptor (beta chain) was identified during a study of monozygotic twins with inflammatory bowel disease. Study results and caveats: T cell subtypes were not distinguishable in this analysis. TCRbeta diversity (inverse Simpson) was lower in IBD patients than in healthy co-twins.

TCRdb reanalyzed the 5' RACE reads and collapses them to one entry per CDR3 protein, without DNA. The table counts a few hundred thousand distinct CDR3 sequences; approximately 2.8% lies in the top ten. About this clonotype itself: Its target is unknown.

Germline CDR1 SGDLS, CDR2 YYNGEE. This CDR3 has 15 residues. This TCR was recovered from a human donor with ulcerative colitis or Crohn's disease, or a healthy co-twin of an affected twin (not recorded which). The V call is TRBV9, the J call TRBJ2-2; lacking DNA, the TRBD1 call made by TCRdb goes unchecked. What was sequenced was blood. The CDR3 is CASSAVRGPGGELFF.